The 25 T cell receptor beta chains in this list originate from one sample, sequenced in a study of T cell repertoires in cytomegalovirus infection. TCRdb independently ran MiXCR on the reads; one entry per CDR3 protein. The sample carries under 90,000 distinct CDR3 sequences, roughly 20% recorded once. Antigen specificity for these receptors is unknown. What was sequenced was PBMCs, sequenced either directly or after in vitro stimulation (not recorded which). The source of these receptors is a human donor in good health (CMV status not recorded). Some clones in this sample may be carry-over from other donors' samples.

The table lists this clonotype with many counts. The chain combines TRBV7-2 with TRBJ2-3, with 10 bases that match TRBD1. There are 15 residues in the CDR3. The V and J ends lost 6 bases and 2 bases, in that order; junction bases with no gene match: 5. Germline V gives CDR1 SGHTA, CDR2 FQGNSA. CDR3 loop: CASSGGQGHTDTQYF. The CDR3 DNA reads as TGTGCCAGCAGTGGGGGACAGGGGCACACAGATACGCAGTATTTT.

In this sample, this clonotype turned up a few times. J is TRBJ1-2 and V is TRBV7-6, with a weak D call TRBD1 (6 bases). There are 16 residues in the CDR3. CDR1 and CDR2 from the germline V gene are SGHVS and FNYEAQ. V gave up 2 bases and J gave up 0 bases, with 13 bases separating them. CDR3 in amino acids: CASSLYDQGPNYGYTF. The CDR3 DNA sequence: TGTGCCAGCAGCTTATACGATCAGGGGCCTAACTATGGCTACACCTTC. Based on the CDR3 plus reference TRBV7-6 and TRBJ1-2, the full variable domain is GAGVSQSPRYKVTKRGQDVALRCDPISGHVSLYWYRQALGQGPEFLTYFNYEAQQDKSGLPNDRFSAERPEGSISTLTIQRTEQRDSAMYRCASSLYDQGPNYGYTFGSGTRLTVV.

The chain employs TRBV30 and TRBJ2-1, with TRBD2 as a possible D gene (6 bases). This CDR3 comprises 13 residues. Germline values: CDR1 GTSNPN, CDR2 SVGIG (reference sequence). The V end lost 4 bases, the J end lost 7 bases, and 14 bases lay between the germline ends. The CDR3: CAWNRLASNEQFF. In DNA, the CDR3 is TGTGCCTGGAATCGGCTAGCGAGTAATGAGCAGTTCTTC.

This clonotype came up a few times. A read error may account for a junction end that differs from germline. The rearrangement uses TRBV28 and TRBJ2-7, with D hard to call. Germline assignment: CDR1 MDHEN and CDR2 SYDVKM. This CDR3 has 14 residues. The CDR3: CASSLLSGSPPSIF. The CDR3 nucleotides are TGTGCCAGCAGTTTACTTTCGGGCAGTCCCCCTTCTATCTTC.

V gene TRBV24-1 combines with J gene TRBJ2-1, with D unresolved. The CDR3 spans 13 residues. Trimming pared 2 bases from V and 7 bases from J, leaving 8 bases between. Germline V lookup: CDR1 KGHDR, CDR2 SFDVKD. The CDR3 DNA reads as TGTGCCACCAGTGATTCCCCTAGTAATGAGCAGTTCTTC. The encoded protein is CATSDSPSNEQFF.

This chain links TRBV5-4 with TRBJ2-1; perhaps TRBD2 as D (6 bases). Germline V gene data show CDR1 as SGHNT and CDR2 as YYREEE (reference sequence). There are 16 residues in the CDR3. V lost 3 bases, J lost 5 bases, and 18 bases lay in between. CDR3: CASSWAPLARDNEQFF. In nucleotides, the CDR3 is TGTGCCAGCAGCTGGGCCCCCCTAGCGCGAGACAATGAGCAGTTCTTC.

The gene calls are TRBV15 and TRBJ2-1; D gene unclear. The germline CDR1 and CDR2 sequences are LNHNV and YYDKDF (reference sequence). The CDR3 loop spans 18 amino acids. Trimming pared 0 bases from V and 8 bases from J, leaving 23 bases between. Written as DNA, the CDR3 is TGTGCCACCAGCAGAGATCATCGGGTCGAGATTGGGCGCTATGAGCAGTTCTTC. Translation: CATSRDHRVEIGRYEQFF.

This clonotype came up many times. The chain couples TRBV7-2 to TRBJ2-7, with D possibly being TRBD2 (7 bases). This CDR3 contains 14 residues. The germline gives CDR1 SGHTA, CDR2 FQGNSA. Trimming took off 7 bases at V and 4 bases at J, with 17 bases between the two ends. The CDR3 DNA follows: TGTGCCAGCAAGGGGGGAGGGCCAGGTTACGAGCAGTACTTC. This gives the protein CASKGGGPGYEQYF.

The chain's CDR3 is CASSNSIGRTEAFF. CDR3 in DNA: TGTGCCAGCAGCAACAGCATCGGAAGGACTGAAGCTTTCTTT. The chain is built from TRBV6-2 or TRBV6-3 and TRBJ1-1, with unresolved D. Trimming shortened V by 6 bases and J by 5 bases, and 16 bases separated the two germline ends. This CDR3 spans 14 amino acids. Germline CDR1 reads MNHEY; CDR2 reads SVGEGT.

This clonotype has at least ten counts. This chain connects TRBV7-8 to TRBJ1-1; D uncertain. Per the germline V gene, CDR1 is SGHVS and CDR2 is FQNEAQ. The CDR3 covers 14 residues. V was clipped by 5 bases and J by 0 bases, with 10 bases between them. The CDR3 loop reads CASSLLGVNTEAFF. In DNA, the CDR3 is TGTGCCAGCAGCCTACTCGGGGTGAACACTGAAGCTTTCTTT.

This clonotype was observed many times. This rearrangement joins TRBV7-2 to TRBJ2-3, with 9 bases identical to TRBD2. There are 16 residues in the CDR3. Germline V gives CDR1 SGHTA, CDR2 FQGNSA. Trimming cost V 5 bases and J 7 bases; bases outside gene matches: 13. The CDR3 here is CASSPNSGSRANTQYF. The CDR3 bases are TGTGCCAGCAGCCCCAATAGCGGGAGTCGTGCAAATACGCAGTATTTT.

This clonotype was observed a few times. The gene calls are TRBV27 and TRBJ1-6; unclear D gene. Trimming left V 0 bases short and J 4 bases short, with 10 bases between. Looked up from germline, CDR1 is MNHEY and CDR2 is SMNVEV (reference sequence). This CDR3 spans 16 amino acids. CDR3 sequence reads: CASSLSAVNYNSPLHF. The DNA for the CDR3 is TGTGCCAGCAGTTTATCGGCAGTTAATTATAATTCACCCCTCCACTTT.

This clonotype was recorded many times. The V gene is TRBV2, the J gene TRBJ2-7; tentatively, D is TRBD1 (6 bases). With 5 bases removed from V and 4 bases from J, the gap between germline ends came to 12 bases. CDR3 size: 13 residues. Germline CDR1 reads SNHLY; CDR2 reads FYNNEI. CDR3 nucleotide sequence: TGTGCCAGCAGTTTGCAGGGGTATTACGAGCAGTACTTC. Its protein is CASSLQGYYEQYF.

This clonotype was counted at least ten times. The rearrangement links TRBV12-3 or TRBV12-4 to TRBJ2-4; 7 bases agree with TRBD2. The V and J ends lost 4 bases and 5 bases, in that order; junction bases with no gene match: 5. The CDR3 sequence is 14 residues long. In nucleotides, the CDR3 is TGTGCCAGCAGTTCACAGCGGGATCAAAACATTCAGTACTTC. It specifies CASSSQRDQNIQYF.

The chain carries TRBV7-9 and TRBJ2-1; D not resolved. CDR3 size: 14 residues. CDR1 is SEHNR, CDR2 FQNEAQ, per germline (reference sequence). With 1 base removed from V and 9 bases from J, the gap between germline ends came to 13 bases. This CDR3 is CASSLVSVAIEQFF. In DNA, the CDR3 is TGTGCCAGCAGCTTAGTCTCCGTGGCCATTGAGCAGTTCTTC.

The chain couples TRBV4-1 to TRBJ2-3; TRBD2 aligns across 7 bases. V shed 1 base and J 6 bases; nucleotides not matched to a gene: 10. The CDR3 sequence is 16 residues long. The V gene's germline CDR1 is MGHRA and CDR2 YSYEKL. The CDR3 DNA reads TGCGCCAGCAGCCAAGGAGGTAGCGGGCTGGGGGATACGCAGTATTTT. Translated, it gives CASSQGGSGLGDTQYF.

This clonotype was found a few times. The CDR3 sequence: CASSIAGKTGELFF. CDR3 DNA: TGTGCCAGCAGTATAGCGGGAAAAACCGGGGAGCTGTTTTTT. The chain employs TRBV6-6 and TRBJ2-2, with 8 bases fitting TRBD2. From germline, CDR1 is MNHNY and CDR2 SVGAGI (reference sequence). There are 14 residues in the CDR3. V lost 5 bases to trimming and J lost 5 bases; unmatched junction nucleotides: 4.

This chain joins TRBV6-1 and TRBJ1-5; a weak D match, TRBD1 (5 bases). The CDR3 is made up of 14 amino acids. Germline V gene sequence: CDR1 MNHNS, CDR2 SASEGT. The V and J ends lost 6 bases and 2 bases respectively, with 11 bases between them. Here the CDR3 DNA reads TGTGCCAGCAGGGTAGGACAAGGCAATCAGCCCCAGCATTTT. Translated: CASRVGQGNQPQHF.

This clonotype was observed a few times. The chain uses TRBV27 and TRBJ1-2, with D possibly TRBD1 on 5 matching bases. The germline V gene encodes CDR1 MNHEY and CDR2 SMNVEV (reference sequence). This CDR3 comprises 13 residues. Between the trimmed V and J ends, which lost 5 bases and 4 bases, there was a span of 11 bases. The CDR3 region has the DNA TGTGCCAGCAGTAAGGGACCTGTCTATGGCTACACCTTC. Its translation: CASSKGPVYGYTF.

This clonotype was recorded at least ten times. The J gene is TRBJ2-5, the V gene TRBV28, with 9 bases lining up with TRBD1. The J segment lost 5 bases and the V segment lost 11 bases, leaving 9 bases of the junction unmatched. The CDR3 runs 13 residues. Germline V gene lookup returns CDR1 MDHEN and CDR2 SYDVKM. In DNA, the CDR3 is TGTGCCGGCAAGGACAGGGGTCGGGAGACCCAGTACTTC. Residues: CAGKDRGRETQYF. The complete variable domain, with remaining parts taken from reference TRBV28 and TRBJ2-5, reads DVKVTQSSRYLVKRTGEKVFLECVQDMDHENMFWYRQDPGLGLRLIYFSYDVKMKEKGDIPEGYSVSREKKERFSLILESASTNQTSMYLCAGKDRGRETQYFGPGTRLLVL.

This clonotype was counted between two and nine times. The gene calls are TRBV7-2 and TRBJ2-2; 9 nucleotides line up with TRBD1. The V gene's germline CDR1 is SGHTA and CDR2 FQGNSA. With V trimmed by 3 bases and J by 4 bases, 6 bases remained unmatched. The CDR3 is 16 amino acids. The CDR3 nucleotides are TGTGCCAGCAGCTTGGGACAGGGAGGGCTCACCGGGGAGCTGTTTTTT. It yields the protein CASSLGQGGLTGELFF.

The chain carries TRBV10-3 and TRBJ1-1; 9 nucleotides match TRBD1. This CDR3 has 12 residues. CDR1 and CDR2 (germline): ENHRY, SYGVKD. V shed 6 bases and J 5 bases; nucleotides not matched to a gene: 1. The CDR3 protein is CAISDRGTEAFF. The CDR3 nucleotides are TGTGCCATCAGCGACAGGGGGACTGAAGCTTTCTTT.

This clonotype has a handful of counts. DNA of the CDR3: TGTGCCAGTAGTCAACCAGACAGAGTTGATCCCTACGAGCAGTACTTC. Amino acid sequence: CASSQPDRVDPYEQYF. This chain connects TRBV19 to TRBJ2-7; the D gene is possibly TRBD1 (5 bases). Trimming pared 5 bases from V and 2 bases from J, leaving 19 bases between. This CDR3 contains 16 residues. Germline loops: CDR1 LNHDA, CDR2 SQIVND (reference sequence).

This clonotype was found a few times. J is TRBJ1-5 and V is TRBV19, with D possibly matching TRBD1 (5 bases). CDR1 is LNHDA and CDR2 is SQIVND in the germline V gene (reference sequence). The V end lost 4 bases, the J end lost 0 bases, and 10 bases lay between the germline ends. There are 15 residues in the CDR3. Here the CDR3 reads CASSNEGRSNQPQHF. The CDR3 DNA reads as TGTGCCAGTAGTAATGAGGGACGTAGCAATCAGCCCCAGCATTTT.

The genes are TRBV7-9 and TRBJ2-5; 8 nucleotides line up with TRBD2. Losses at the gene ends were 2 bases for V and 9 bases for J; bases not matched to a gene: 11. There are 15 residues in the CDR3. Germline V gives CDR1 SEHNR, CDR2 FQNEAQ (reference sequence). CDR3 DNA sequence: TGTGCCAGCAGCTTATTGGCAGCCTCCGGGGGGGCCCAGTACTTC. Encoded protein: CASSLLAASGGAQYF.